The 17 T cell receptor beta chains below come from one sample, sequenced in a study of blood T cells in healthy people across ages. Then a second PCR, running about 7 to 11 cycles, was carried out with a sample-barcoded 5' primer and a J-beta primer mix. TCRdb analysed the 5' RACE reads with MiXCR anew, one entry per CDR3 protein. The sample shows some 1,500,000 distinct CDR3 sequences, less than 45% of them seen only once. Specimen: blood. These receptors were collected from a woman aged 18-29 years in good health.

The rearrangement joins TRBV10-3 to TRBJ2-1; D gene uncertain. Trimming removed 10 bases from V and 9 bases from J, with 13 bases in between. Germline V gives CDR1 ENHRY, CDR2 SYGVKD. This CDR3 is built from 11 residues. CDR3 region: CASGILSEQFF. The DNA for the CDR3 is TGTGCCAGCGGAATATTGTCTGAGCAGTTCTTC.

This clonotype was detected a few times. The chain links TRBV10-3 to TRBJ2-5, with D possibly matching TRBD2 (5 bases). V gave up 6 bases and J gave up 11 bases, with 22 bases separating them. The CDR3 consists of 14 residues. Germline lookup yields CDR1 ENHRY and CDR2 SYGVKD. The chain's CDR3 is CAIRADTAYNEQYF. The CDR3 DNA follows: TGTGCCATCAGAGCGGATACCGCCTACAATGAGCAGTACTTC.

J is TRBJ2-7 and V is TRBV20-1, with 7 bases that match TRBD1. CDR3 length equals 15 residues. Losses at the gene ends were 6 bases for V and 2 bases for J; bases not matched to a gene: 13. CDR1 DFQATT and CDR2 SNEGSKA come from the germline V gene (reference sequence). CDR3 residues: CSAALQGQSTYEQYF. DNA of the CDR3: TGCAGTGCCGCCCTCCAGGGACAGAGTACCTACGAGCAGTACTTC.

V usage is TRBV6-2 or TRBV6-3 and J usage is TRBJ1-5; TRBD1 might be the D (6 bases). CDR1 and CDR2 from the germline V gene are MNHEY and SVGEGT. CDR3 size: 15 residues. The ends were cut back, 6 bases at V and 3 bases at J, with 15 bases in the middle. CDR3 protein: CASRRNRQVNQPQHF. CDR3 bases: TGTGCCAGCAGAAGAAATCGACAGGTCAATCAGCCCCAGCATTTT.

A word on this clonotype: The junction departs from germline at one end; a sequencing error may be responsible. This chain links TRBV20-1 with TRBJ1-6; D gene uncertain. The germline V gene encodes CDR1 DFQATT and CDR2 SNEGSKA (reference sequence). This CDR3 has 13 amino acids. In nucleotides, the CDR3 is TGCAGTACTAGGATGAAGGGAGGTTCACCCCTCCACTTT. Encoded protein: CSTRMKGGSPLHF.

The genes are TRBV6-5 and TRBJ1-5; TRBD1 might be the D (5 bases). Trimming took off 7 bases at V and 6 bases at J, with 13 bases between the two ends. The CDR3 has 13 amino acids. Germline CDR1 and CDR2: MNHEY and SVGAGI. The CDR3 reads CASMAGISQPQHF. The DNA of the CDR3 is TGTGCCAGCATGGCAGGGATAAGTCAGCCCCAGCATTTT.

For this clonotype: Its ends do not fully match the called genes, so a read error is possible. J is TRBJ2-1 and V is TRBV10-3; 8 bases are a match to TRBD2. With the DNA end fitting TRBJ2-7 better, the J assignment may be wrong. Germline CDR1 reads ENHRY; CDR2 reads SYGVKD. This CDR3 is 15 amino acids long. CDR3 sequence reads: CAVSVSGSSYNEQYF. As DNA, the CDR3 is TGTGCCGTCAGTGTAAGCGGGAGCTCCTACAATGAGCAGTACTTC.

The chain is built from TRBV15 and TRBJ2-2; D not resolved. In germline, CDR1 is LNHNV, CDR2 YYDKDF (reference sequence). The CDR3 sequence is 12 residues long. Trimming took off 8 bases at V and 3 bases at J, with 7 bases between the two ends. The CDR3 nucleotides read TGTGCCACCGGCGTGGACACCGGGGAGCTGTTTTTT. It yields the protein CATGVDTGELFF.

This clonotype was seen more than once but under ten times. The chain combines TRBV5-6 with TRBJ2-7; D possibly matches TRBD1 or TRBD2 (5 bases each). CDR1 and CDR2 from the germline V gene are SGHDT and YYEEEE. This CDR3 has 18 amino acids. Trimming removed 7 bases from V and 2 bases from J, with 28 bases in between. The CDR3 DNA is TGTGCCAGCGAACCGGGACCTATAAGAGACAAGGGCCCCTACGAGCAGTACTTC. As protein: CASEPGPIRDKGPYEQYF.

The chain carries TRBV4-3 and TRBJ2-3; D not resolved. The CDR3 has 14 amino acids. The germline V gene encodes CDR1 LGHNA and CDR2 YSLEER. V dropped 0 bases and J dropped 10 bases, with 14 bases sitting between them. As DNA, the CDR3 is TGCGCCAGCAGCCAAGATGGCATCCCCTCAGCGCAGTATTTT. Its translation is CASSQDGIPSAQYF.

The table lists this clonotype with many counts. The genes are TRBV12-3 or TRBV12-4 and TRBJ2-1; tentative D call: TRBD2 (7 bases). This CDR3 is built from 16 residues. Deletions cut 1 base from V and 0 bases from J, with 10 bases between. CDR3 amino acids: CASSLEGGSSYNEQFF. CDR3 nucleotide sequence: TGTGCCAGCAGTTTAGAGGGGGGGAGCTCCTACAATGAGCAGTTCTTC.

The J gene is TRBJ2-7, the V gene TRBV3-1; 8 bases align to TRBD1. The CDR3 is 18 residues long. V dropped 4 bases and J dropped 5; count of bases not matched to a gene: 19. The V gene's germline CDR1 is LGHDT and CDR2 YNNKEL (reference sequence). CDR3 protein: CASSLLPRTGSPQDEQYF. In DNA form, the CDR3 reads TGTGCCAGCAGCCTACTACCCCGGACAGGGTCGCCTCAGGACGAGCAGTACTTC.

Worth noting for this clonotype: A junction boundary mismatches the germline segment, possibly from a read error. This sequence joins TRBV15 and TRBJ1-2; D possibly corresponds to TRBD1 (5 bases). The CDR3 has 15 residues. Germline lookup yields CDR1 LNHNV and CDR2 YYDKDF (reference sequence). The CDR3 reads CATSRDVRGALGCTF. The CDR3 DNA is TGTGCCACCAGCAGAGATGTACGAGGGGCTCTCGGCTGCACCTTC.

Note on this clonotype: An end of the junction does not agree with germline; a read error may underlie this. This chain links TRBV28 with TRBJ2-7; D gene uncertain. The CDR3 sequence is 14 residues long. CDR1 and CDR2 (germline): MDHEN, SYDVKM. CDR3 residues: CASTTGGVNYEQYF. The CDR3 DNA follows: TGTGCCAGCACCACGGGTGGGGTAAACTACGAACAGTACTTC.

In nucleotides, the CDR3 is TGCGCCAGCAGCCAATCAAGGGTTAGCTCCTATAATTCACCCCTCCACTTT. This sequence encodes CASSQSRVSSYNSPLHF. This chain links TRBV4-1 with TRBJ1-6; D is undetermined. This CDR3 is built from 17 residues. Trimming took off 2 bases at V and 0 bases at J, with 11 bases between the two ends. Germline loops: CDR1 MGHRA, CDR2 YSYEKL.

The chain links TRBV20-1 to TRBJ1-2; 7 bases are shared with TRBD1. Looked up from germline, CDR1 is DFQATT and CDR2 is SNEGSKA (reference sequence). This CDR3 contains 15 residues. Trimming cost V 5 bases and J 1 base; bases outside gene matches: 10. The CDR3 nucleotides read TGCAGTGCTGAGGGCCGGGACAGTAGTAACTATGGCTACACCTTC. Residues: CSAEGRDSSNYGYTF.

Of note for this clonotype: Relative to the germline gene, one junction end is altered; a read error may explain this. The chain employs TRBV6-1 and TRBJ1-2; weak D call: TRBD1 (5 bases). Germline lookup yields CDR1 MNHNS and CDR2 SASEGT. The CDR3 consists of 13 residues. CDR3 sequence: CASSEWGNYGYIF. The CDR3 DNA sequence: TGTGCCAGCAGTGAATGGGGGAACTATGGCTACATCTTC.